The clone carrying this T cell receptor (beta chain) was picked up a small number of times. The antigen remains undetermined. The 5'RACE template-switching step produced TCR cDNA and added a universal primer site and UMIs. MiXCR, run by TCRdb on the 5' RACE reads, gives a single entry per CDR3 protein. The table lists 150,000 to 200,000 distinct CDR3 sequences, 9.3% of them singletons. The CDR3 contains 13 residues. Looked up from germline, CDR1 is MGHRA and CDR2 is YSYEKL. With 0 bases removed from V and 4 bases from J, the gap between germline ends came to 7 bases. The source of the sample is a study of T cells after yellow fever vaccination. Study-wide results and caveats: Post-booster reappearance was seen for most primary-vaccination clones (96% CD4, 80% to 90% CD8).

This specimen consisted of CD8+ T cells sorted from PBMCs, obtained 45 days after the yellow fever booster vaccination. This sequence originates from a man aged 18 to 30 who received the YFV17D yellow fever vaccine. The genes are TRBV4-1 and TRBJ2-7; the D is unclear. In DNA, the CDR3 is TGCGCCAGCAGCCAAGAGGCATATTACGAGCAGTACGTC. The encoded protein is CASSQEAYYEQYV.